The rows below give T cell receptor beta chains drawn from one sample of a study of T cells in Graves' hyperthyroidism and ophthalmopathy. Each CDR3 protein is one row after TCRdb ran MiXCR on the multiplex PCR reads. The table lists roughly 300,000 distinct CDR3 sequences, around 23% of them singletons. The sequenced sample was blood. The receptors shown here come from a woman between 45 and 65 years old with Graves' hyperthyroidism. Each CDR3 is given with its conserved first and last residue.

cdr3_length | j_call | v_call | cdr3_aa
16 | TRBJ2-1 | TRBV5-5 | CASSVGLDSDYNEQFF
14 | TRBJ2-7 | TRBV9 | CASSLRLAGYEQYF
16 | TRBJ2-1 | TRBV30 | CALSPPPGSSYNEQFF
20 | TRBJ2-7 | TRBV7-6 | CASSLVPGTSGSQTPYEQYF
12 | TRBJ2-7 | TRBV28 | CASNERNYEQYF
14 | TRBJ2-7 | TRBV29-1 | CSIPNSEGGYEQYF
16 | TRBJ1-5 | TRBV7-2 | CASSLGGDRGHQPQHF
18 | TRBJ2-1 | TRBV7-8 | CASSSVRPTSGADNEQFF
14 | TRBJ1-1 | TRBV27 | CASSPGGSGTEAFF
15 | TRBJ1-6 | TRBV6-1 | CASMKGSSYNSPLHF
15 | TRBJ2-3 | TRBV6-1 | CASSFSAGDVDTQYF
16 | TRBJ2-1 | TRBV19 | CASSTPGLAGGFEQFF
12 | TRBJ1-1 | TRBV12-3/TRBV12-4 | CASSSDRIEAFF
14 | TRBJ1-1 | TRBV15 | CATSALGTNTEAFF
16 | TRBJ2-7 | TRBV5-1 | CASSGDGSPSSYEQYF
16 | TRBJ2-7 | TRBV12-3/TRBV12-4 | CASSATQGRGSYEQYF
14 | TRBJ2-7 | TRBV6-1 | CASFGLADSYEQYF
15 | TRBJ2-1 | TRBV6-2/TRBV6-3 | CASTKDGVSYNEQFF
16 | TRBJ1-2 | TRBV2 | CASSQTRETPNYGYTF
14 | TRBJ2-2 | TRBV7-2 | CASSLSEGTGELFF
15 | TRBJ2-5 | TRBV6-1 | CASSPSPLNVETQYF
15 | TRBJ1-3 | TRBV6-1 | CASSRNPSSGNTIYF
14 | TRBJ2-7 | TRBV13 | CASSPGGRRYEQYF
16 | TRBJ2-3 | TRBV28 | CASSLDRMRSSDTQYF
14 | TRBJ2-7 | TRBV12-3/TRBV12-4 | CASTRRQQSNEQYF
13 | TRBJ1-2 | TRBV5-1 | CASSTGKFDGYTF
16 | TRBJ2-7 | TRBV20-1 | CSALLPLAGFSYEQYF
16 | TRBJ2-4 | TRBV19 | CASSDRQLKAKNIQYF
17 | TRBJ2-2 | TRBV6-2/TRBV6-3 | CASSYLGLAPNTGELFF
16 | TRBJ1-1 | TRBV28 | CASHYTPGDEDTEAFF
15 | TRBJ1-4 | TRBV3-1 | CASSQPGVNNEKLFF
12 | TRBJ1-1 | TRBV10-3 | CAISGQGVEAFF
13 | TRBJ2-4 | TRBV10-3 | CAISGSAGQAQYF
16 | TRBJ2-1 | TRBV11-2 | CASSLVVTVRYNEQFF
12 | TRBJ2-3 | TRBV29-1 | CSVGSGVNTQYF
13 | TRBJ1-2 | TRBV15 | CATSKRQALGYTF
13 | TRBJ2-7 | TRBV2 | CASSVEPTYEQYF
16 | TRBJ2-3 | TRBV7-8 | CASSIDRGRGKLTQYF
12 | TRBJ1-1 | TRBV29-1 | CSGNRQNTEAFF
14 | TRBJ2-5 | TRBV18 | CASSPNLGQETQYF
18 | TRBJ2-3 | TRBV20-1 | CSASTLAGLPRGTDTQYF
18 | TRBJ2-5 | TRBV11-2 | CASSLVAGLGSKGETQYF
13 | TRBJ2-5 | TRBV2 | CASSEDRAETQYF
13 | TRBJ2-5 | TRBV6-2/TRBV6-3 | CASKPTGVETQYF
14 | TRBJ2-2 | TRBV29-1 | CSVSGQGRIGELFF
15 | TRBJ2-6 | TRBV27 | CASSRPGAGANVLTF
15 | TRBJ1-1 | TRBV11-2 | CASSLVLTGNTEAFF
16 | TRBJ1-3 | TRBV4-1 | CASSPLLAALRNTIYF
15 | TRBJ1-5 | TRBV20-1 | CSARDPGQGMQPQHF
12 | TRBJ1-1 | TRBV30 | CAWSGGGTEAFF
14 | TRBJ1-5 | TRBV19 | CASSQGGNNQPQHF
14 | TRBJ2-2 | TRBV30 | CAWRIGDYTEELFF
16 | TRBJ1-2 | TRBV7-9 | CASSRDRGRKKYGYTF